This TCR beta chain was captured in a study of OX40 agonist ivuxolimab in advanced cancers. Broader study findings: The CD4+ and CD8+ T cells in the blood had expanded clonally by week 6 at 0.1 to 3.0 mg/kg.

CDR1 SGDLS and CDR2 YYNGEE come from the germline V gene. The CDR3 covers 13 residues. With 0 bases removed from V and 1 base from J, the gap between germline ends came to 4 bases. Note on this clone: Its specificity is unknown.

The method was immunoSEQ multiplex PCR; TCRdb's version includes in-frame clones alone and lacks a portion of them. The sample holds around 39,000 clones, about 81% seen once. The clonotype comes from an adult with an advanced solid tumor such as melanoma, head and neck, liver or kidney cancer. The starting material was CD4+ or CD8+ T cells sorted from blood, obtained in a trial of the OX40 agonist ivuxolimab. This sequence joins TRBV9 and TRBJ2-5; D is ambiguous. The CDR3 DNA is TGTGCCAGCAGCGTAGAGTTCCAAGAGACCCAGTACTTC. Amino acids: CASSVEFQETQYF.